These 26 T cell receptor beta chains were sequenced from one sample in a study of PD-1 blockade in classical Hodgkin lymphoma (dated by TCRdb to the early 2020s). The sample's time point label is to be understood as: cycle 1 day 1 (C1D1), immediately before nivolumab initiation. Every trial patient had relapsed after autologous stem cell transplantation, and cohorts A, B and C differed in prior brentuximab vedotin exposure. The library relied on the immunoSEQ multiplex PCR assay. Imported from immuneACCESS, the table was reduced by TCRdb to in-frame sequences with V and J called. These copies leave out some clones; in studies compared against another copy, an unresolved V gene accounts for under half, and the cause of the remainder is not known. This sample comprises about 98,000 clones, roughly 92% of them detected only once. The ten largest clones represent 2.5% to 3.5% of the sample. The sample was peripheral blood mononuclear cells (PBMCs), taken at baseline. The origin of the receptors is a human donor with classical Hodgkin lymphoma.

V and J are TRBV2 and TRBJ2-1; 9 bases agree with TRBD2. The CDR3 runs 15 residues. Trimming removed 7 bases from V and 9 bases from J; junction bases left unmatched: 13. Germline lookup yields CDR1 SNHLY and CDR2 FYNNEI. As DNA, the CDR3 is TGTGCCAGCAACAGTGTCGGCGGGAGGGCTGGTGAGCAGTTCTTC. Translation gives CASNSVGGRAGEQFF.

The rearrangement links TRBV10-3 to TRBJ2-1; 9 bases map to TRBD1. Losses at the gene ends were 0 bases for V and 3 bases for J; bases not matched to a gene: 3. The CDR3 is 16 amino acids. CDR1 and CDR2 from the germline V gene are ENHRY and SYGVKD. CDR3 in amino acids: CAISESGTGYYNEQFF. CDR3 in DNA: TGTGCCATCAGTGAGTCCGGGACAGGGTACTACAATGAGCAGTTCTTC.

V gene TRBV25-1 combines with J gene TRBJ1-1, with a possible D match to TRBD1 (5 bases). The CDR3 covers 14 residues. Germline V gives CDR1 MGHDK, CDR2 SYGVNS. With 3 bases removed from V and 5 bases from J, the gap between germline ends came to 13 bases. Written as DNA, the CDR3 is TGTGCCAGCAGTGATCCAGGGAGGGGTACTGAAGCTTTCTTT. Translated, it gives CASSDPGRGTEAFF.

The V gene is TRBV2, the J gene TRBJ1-1; tentative D call: TRBD1 (5 bases). The V and J ends lost 7 bases and 6 bases respectively, with 18 bases between them. Germline CDR1 is SNHLY and CDR2 is FYNNEI. The CDR3 has 14 amino acids. The CDR3 protein is CASIWSEGWAEAFF. Written as DNA, the CDR3 is TGTGCCAGCATTTGGTCTGAGGGGTGGGCTGAAGCTTTCTTT.

The V call is TRBV5-1, the J call TRBJ1-1, with D perhaps matching TRBD1 (5 bases). The CDR3 sequence is 16 residues long. Germline V gives CDR1 SGHRS, CDR2 YFSETQ. V was pared by 0 bases and J by 0 bases, with 12 bases between. CDR3 coding DNA: TGCGCCAGCAGCTTGGCGGGAGGGGCAATGAACACTGAAGCTTTCTTT. Protein: CASSLAGGAMNTEAFF.

J is TRBJ1-2 and V is TRBV11-2, with 9 nucleotides matching TRBD1. The germline gives CDR1 SGHAT, CDR2 FQNNGV. With V trimmed by 4 bases and J by 2 bases, 8 bases remained unmatched. This CDR3 is built from 16 residues. In DNA form, the CDR3 reads TGTGCCAGCAGCTCCGCCTCCGGGACAGGGAACTATGGCTACACCTTC. Translating it yields CASSSASGTGNYGYTF.

The chain combines TRBV18 with TRBJ2-7; either TRBD1 or TRBD2 may fit D (5 bases each). The CDR3 runs to 19 residues. The ends were cut back, 5 bases at V and 4 bases at J, with 30 bases in the middle. Looked up from germline, CDR1 is KGHSH and CDR2 is LQKENI. Here the CDR3 reads CASSSPTGTGLGSNYEQYF. In DNA form, the CDR3 reads TGTGCCAGCTCATCTCCTACCGGGACCGGACTTGGGTCTAATTACGAGCAGTACTTC. Complete variable domain (other parts from reference TRBV18 and TRBJ2-7): NAGVMQNPRHLVRRRGQEARLRCSPMKGHSHVYWYRQLPEEGLKFMVYLQKENIIDESGMPKERFSAEFPKEGPSILRIQQVVRGDSAAYFCASSSPTGTGLGSNYEQYFGPGTRLTVT.

The chain is built from TRBV5-1 and TRBJ2-5; 10 bases are a match to TRBD1. The CDR3 sequence is 19 residues long. Germline values: CDR1 SGHRS, CDR2 YFSETQ. Trimming took 0 bases from V and 1 from J; bases not matched to a gene: 12. Here the CDR3 reads CASSLAGTGVRGVQETQYF. The CDR3 nucleotides are TGCGCCAGCAGCTTGGCCGGGACAGGGGTTCGAGGAGTCCAAGAGACCCAGTACTTC.

The chain is built from TRBV28 and TRBJ2-7; the match to TRBD1 covers 7 bases. This CDR3 has 18 amino acids. Looked up from germline, CDR1 is MDHEN and CDR2 is SYDVKM. Trimming took 4 bases from V and 2 from J; bases not matched to a gene: 17. The CDR3 DNA reads as TGTGCCAGCAGTTACGTTATTGGCTGGGGGACAGAGACCTACGAGCAGTACTTC. Encoded protein: CASSYVIGWGTETYEQYF.

Here the CDR3 reads CASGGTGDTYEQYF. Here the CDR3 DNA reads TGTGCCAGCGGCGGGACAGGGGATACCTACGAGCAGTACTTC. The V and J genes are TRBV2 and TRBJ2-7, with 10 bases fitting TRBD1. This CDR3 is built from 14 residues. In germline, CDR1 is SNHLY, CDR2 FYNNEI. J was trimmed by 2 bases and V by 8 bases; bases with no gene match: 6. Filled out from reference TRBV2 and TRBJ2-7, the complete variable domain reads EPEVTQTPSHQVTQMGQEVILRCVPISNHLYFYWYRQILGQKVEFLVSFYNNEISEKSEIFDDQFSVERPDGSNFTLKIRSTKLEDSAMYFCASGGTGDTYEQYFGPGTRLTVT.

The chain is built from TRBV11-3 and TRBJ2-5; D unresolved. Trimming shortened V by 5 bases and J by 4 bases, and 17 bases separated the two germline ends. The germline V gene has CDR1 SGHNT and CDR2 YENEEA. The CDR3 has 15 residues. The CDR3 sequence is CASSQNGLLGETQYF. The DNA of the CDR3 is TGTGCCAGCAGCCAAAATGGATTGCTGGGAGAGACCCAGTACTTC.

The V call is TRBV13, the J call TRBJ2-5; perhaps D is TRBD1 or TRBD2 (6 bases each). Per the germline V gene, CDR1 is PRHDT and CDR2 is FYEKMQ (reference sequence). The CDR3 loop spans 16 amino acids. V lost 5 bases to trimming and J lost 5 bases, with 21 bases between them. The CDR3 DNA follows: TGTGCCAGCAGCATCACAGGGTCCTGGGAGGTCGAGACCCAGTACTTC. Encoded protein: CASSITGSWEVETQYF. Filled out from reference TRBV13 and TRBJ2-5, the complete variable domain reads AAGVIQSPRHLIKEKRETATLKCYPIPRHDTVYWYQQGPGQDPQFLISFYEKMQSDKGSIPDRFSAQQFSDYHSELNMSSLELGDSALYFCASSITGSWEVETQYFGPGTRLLVL.

The chain carries TRBV28 and TRBJ2-7; 8 bases align to TRBD1. The CDR3 length is 13 residues. CDR1 is MDHEN, CDR2 SYDVKM, per germline. The ends lost 5 bases at V and 2 bases at J; junction bases unmatched: 2. The CDR3 spells CASSPGGPYEQYF. CDR3 DNA sequence: TGTGCCAGCAGTCCAGGGGGCCCCTACGAGCAGTACTTC.

The rearrangement joins TRBV19 to TRBJ2-7, with TRBD2 matching 10 bases. The CDR3 covers 15 residues. V dropped 2 bases and J dropped 3; count of bases not matched to a gene: 4. Germline CDR1 reads LNHDA; CDR2 reads SQIVND (reference sequence). The CDR3 here is CASSISASGSYEQYF. DNA of the CDR3: TGTGCCAGTAGTATATCGGCTAGCGGGAGCTACGAGCAGTACTTC.

The gene calls are TRBV28 and TRBJ1-3; D might be TRBD1 (5 bases). The V gene lost 7 bases and the J gene lost 0 bases, with 19 bases spanning the gap. CDR1 is MDHEN, CDR2 SYDVKM, per germline. This CDR3 is 17 amino acids long. CDR3 loop: CASIWGRGKRSGNTIYF. The CDR3 nucleotides are TGTGCCAGCATCTGGGGCCGGGGCAAGCGCTCTGGAAACACCATATATTTT.

The chain carries TRBV9 and TRBJ2-1, with D possibly being TRBD2 (5 bases). This CDR3 comprises 15 residues. In germline, CDR1 is SGDLS, CDR2 YYNGEE. The germline V and J ends were trimmed by 3 bases and 3 bases, with 13 bases remaining between them. The CDR3 sequence is CASSASGTIYNEQFF. The CDR3 DNA follows: TGTGCCAGCAGCGCGTCGGGAACCATCTACAATGAGCAGTTCTTC.

The chain carries TRBV19 and TRBJ2-5; 10 bases match TRBD1. This CDR3 region has 14 residues. Germline V gene sequence: CDR1 LNHDA, CDR2 SQIVND (reference sequence). The J segment lost 3 bases and the V segment lost 6 bases, leaving 4 bases of the junction unmatched. The CDR3 DNA reads as TGTGCCAGTAGAGGGACAGGGGTAGAAGAGACCCAGTACTTC. The encoded protein is CASRGTGVEETQYF.

This clone showed up just a few times. The gene calls are TRBV27 and TRBJ2-7; 9 bases map to TRBD2. This CDR3 is built from 17 residues. Per germline, CDR1 MNHEY and CDR2 SMNVEV (reference sequence). The V and J ends lost 2 bases and 3 bases, in that order; junction bases with no gene match: 11. CDR3 sequence: CASSLGALAGGVYEQYF. The CDR3 nucleotides read TGTGCCAGCAGTTTAGGCGCCCTTGCGGGAGGGGTCTACGAGCAGTACTTC.

The gene calls are TRBV5-1 and TRBJ2-7, with D tentatively TRBD1 (5 bases). The CDR3 length is 15 residues. CDR1 and CDR2 from the germline V gene are SGHRS and YFSETQ. The V gene lost 0 bases and the J gene lost 1 base, with 11 bases spanning the gap. CDR3 amino acids: CASSLDSGLSYEQYF. CDR3 bases: TGCGCCAGCAGCTTGGATTCAGGGTTGTCCTACGAGCAGTACTTC.

The V gene is TRBV6-5, the J gene TRBJ2-2; 9 nucleotides match TRBD1. Germline V lookup: CDR1 MNHEY, CDR2 SVGAGI. The CDR3 totals 15 residues. V was clipped by 6 bases and J by 4 bases; unmatched bases: 6. CDR3 sequence reads: CASSTDRGSTGELFF. The CDR3 DNA sequence: TGTGCCAGCAGCACGGACAGGGGAAGCACCGGGGAGCTGTTTTTT.

The chain is built from TRBV18 and TRBJ2-1, with TRBD1 matching over 10 bases. This CDR3 has 15 residues. The J segment lost 4 bases and the V segment lost 6 bases, leaving 6 bases of the junction unmatched. Per germline, CDR1 KGHSH and CDR2 LQKENI. In nucleotides, the CDR3 is TGTGCCAGCTCTTACCGGGACAGGGGTTACAATGAGCAGTTCTTC. This translates into CASSYRDRGYNEQFF.

The chain is built from TRBV10-3 and TRBJ1-3, with TRBD1 identical over 7 bases. The CDR3 spans 16 residues. V gave up 3 bases and J gave up 4 bases; unmatched junction bases: 9. Germline values: CDR1 ENHRY, CDR2 SYGVKD. The CDR3 nucleotides are TGTGCCATCAGTGATTCGGGACAGCCCCAGGGAAACACCATATATTTT. This gives the protein CAISDSGQPQGNTIYF.

The rearrangement uses TRBV7-8 and TRBJ2-2, with D perhaps TRBD2 (6 bases). In germline, CDR1 is SGHVS, CDR2 FQNEAQ. The CDR3 has 16 amino acids. V lost 2 bases, J lost 4 bases, and 14 bases lay in between. The CDR3 region has the DNA TGTGCCAGCAGCTTAAGAGGGGTCGGGAGCACCGGGGAGCTGTTTTTT. This gives the protein CASSLRGVGSTGELFF.

The V and J genes are TRBV25-1 and TRBJ1-6, with D perhaps TRBD1 (5 bases). V lost 0 bases and J 8 bases, leaving 11 bases between the germline ends. This CDR3 contains 15 residues. The V gene's germline CDR1 is MGHDK and CDR2 SYGVNS. As DNA, the CDR3 is TGTGCCAGCAGTGAATATACAGGCCTCGATTCACCCCTCCACTTT. It codes for CASSEYTGLDSPLHF. The whole variable domain, remainder taken from reference TRBV25-1 and TRBJ1-6, is EADIYQTPRYLVIGTGKKITLECSQTMGHDKMYWYQQDPGMELHLIHYSYGVNSTEKGDLSSESTVSRIRTEHFPLTLESARPSHTSQYLCASSEYTGLDSPLHFGNGTRLTVT.

The chain recombines TRBV4-1 with TRBJ1-1, with TRBD1 identical over 9 bases. Trimming at V came to 6 bases and at J to 5 bases, leaving 10 bases not matched to a gene. The CDR3 is made up of 15 amino acids. Germline-derived CDR1 and CDR2 are MGHRA and YSYEKL. The CDR3 DNA is TGCGCCAGCAGTCTTATGGACAGGGGTGAGACTGAAGCTTTCTTT. It is translated as CASSLMDRGETEAFF.

The CDR3 nucleotides read TGTGCCAGCAGCTCCAGGACTAGTTTAAATGAGCAGTTCTTC. Protein product: CASSSRTSLNEQFF. The chain has TRBV11-2 and TRBJ2-1, with 7 nucleotides matching TRBD2. V was pared by 4 bases and J by 7 bases, with 7 bases of the junction left unmatched. Germline V gives CDR1 SGHAT, CDR2 FQNNGV. This CDR3 has 14 residues.